These T cell receptor beta chains were read from a single sample in a study of blood T cells in healthy people across ages. TCRdb ran MiXCR on the 5' RACE reads and lists one entry per CDR3 protein. In the table there are about 780,000 distinct CDR3 sequences, 46% of which are singletons. Sequences were obtained from blood. Source of these receptors: a man at least 80 years old in good health. Each CDR3 is given without its conserved first and last residue. Fields, in order: V gene, J gene, CDR3 protein.

v_gene: TRBV6-6
j_gene: TRBJ2-7
CDR3aa: ASSNLGSGTGSYEQY

v_gene: TRBV24-1
j_gene: TRBJ2-1
CDR3aa: ATSLGSPAGEQF

v_gene: TRBV14
j_gene: TRBJ2-7
CDR3aa: ASSQDLRGGQY

v_gene: TRBV7-9
j_gene: TRBJ1-2
CDR3aa: ASSTGLLYGYT

v_gene: TRBV12-3/TRBV12-4
j_gene: TRBJ2-5
CDR3aa: ASSFHRGHQY

v_gene: TRBV28
j_gene: TRBJ1-6
CDR3aa: ASSLADRGSSPLH

v_gene: TRBV4-1
j_gene: TRBJ2-3
CDR3aa: ASSQEGGGSLIDTQY

v_gene: TRBV18
j_gene: NA
CDR3aa: ASSPLSSYNEQY

v_gene: TRBV20-1
j_gene: TRBJ2-5
CDR3aa: SGLGLGETQY

v_gene: TRBV20-1
j_gene: TRBJ1-4
CDR3aa: SARDGRINEKLF

v_gene: TRBV30
j_gene: TRBJ2-1
CDR3aa: AWTATDSSYNEQF

v_gene: TRBV12-3/TRBV12-4
j_gene: TRBJ2-7
CDR3aa: ASSDGSSGFHEQY

v_gene: TRBV10-3
j_gene: TRBJ2-6
CDR3aa: AISAGSGANVLT

v_gene: TRBV7-2
j_gene: TRBJ2-7
CDR3aa: ASSPTHTQERSSYEQY

v_gene: TRBV2
j_gene: TRBJ2-6
CDR3aa: ASSADSGANVQT

v_gene: TRBV6-6
j_gene: TRBJ1-2
CDR3aa: ASTPEGGQGRNYGYT

v_gene: TRBV3-1
j_gene: TRBJ2-7
CDR3aa: ASSQDYGGGVPYEQY

v_gene: TRBV3-1
j_gene: TRBJ1-1
CDR3aa: ASSREGERTEAF

v_gene: TRBV29-1
j_gene: TRBJ2-5
CDR3aa: SILADETPFRETQY

v_gene: TRBV5-1
j_gene: TRBJ2-1
CDR3aa: ASSSDDWYNEQF

v_gene: TRBV20-1
j_gene: TRBJ2-5
CDR3aa: SSQTRTGWEQY

v_gene: TRBV10-3
j_gene: TRBJ2-5
CDR3aa: AISIPGTSGSTQY

v_gene: TRBV29-1
j_gene: TRBJ2-3
CDR3aa: SVIRHSDTQY

v_gene: TRBV3-1
j_gene: TRBJ2-5
CDR3aa: ASSQGSRESWNEQY

v_gene: TRBV20-1
j_gene: NA
CDR3aa: SAREKSIEETQY

v_gene: TRBV30
j_gene: TRBJ2-7
CDR3aa: AWSGTPTYEQY

v_gene: TRBV6-6
j_gene: TRBJ2-5
CDR3aa: ASSYREGWETQY

v_gene: TRBV5-1
j_gene: TRBJ1-5
CDR3aa: ASSLEGAENQPQH

v_gene: TRBV12-3/TRBV12-4
j_gene: TRBJ2-1
CDR3aa: ASSLIVGGNVGHNEQF

v_gene: TRBV6-2/TRBV6-3
j_gene: TRBJ2-7
CDR3aa: ASGPTTGGLPYEQY

v_gene: TRBV28
j_gene: TRBJ1-2
CDR3aa: ASRWTGKHGYT

v_gene: TRBV7-3
j_gene: TRBJ2-3
CDR3aa: ASSIGLAGAIDTQY

v_gene: TRBV29-1
j_gene: TRBJ1-1
CDR3aa: SVFFPPVNTEAF

v_gene: TRBV5-1
j_gene: TRBJ2-5
CDR3aa: ASSVDYLGETQY

v_gene: TRBV15
j_gene: TRBJ2-1
CDR3aa: ATSRERISYNEQF

v_gene: TRBV4-1
j_gene: TRBJ1-4
CDR3aa: ASSQFREEELF

v_gene: TRBV4-3
j_gene: TRBJ2-1
CDR3aa: ASSQGGGGSYNEQF

v_gene: TRBV2
j_gene: TRBJ2-2
CDR3aa: ASSEVPRGGTGELF

v_gene: TRBV12-3/TRBV12-4
j_gene: TRBJ2-5
CDR3aa: ASTNPPVKTQY

v_gene: TRBV10-3
j_gene: TRBJ2-1
CDR3aa: AISAGLATTDEQF

v_gene: TRBV30
j_gene: TRBJ2-7
CDR3aa: AWSLGLAGVYEQY

v_gene: TRBV3-1
j_gene: TRBJ1-5
CDR3aa: ASSQSTGNQPQH

v_gene: TRBV15
j_gene: TRBJ2-5
CDR3aa: ATSRLKETQY

v_gene: TRBV7-9
j_gene: TRBJ2-1
CDR3aa: ASTATLSSYNEQF

v_gene: TRBV20-1
j_gene: NA
CDR3aa: SAPLAGVGEQY

v_gene: TRBV20-1
j_gene: TRBJ1-4
CDR3aa: SATFPGSGTNEKLF

v_gene: TRBV3-1
j_gene: TRBJ1-2
CDR3aa: ASSQLDRGYT

v_gene: TRBV2
j_gene: TRBJ2-7
CDR3aa: ASSALGNSYEQY

v_gene: TRBV24-1
j_gene: TRBJ2-1
CDR3aa: ATSDPGQDYNEQF

v_gene: TRBV2
j_gene: TRBJ1-1
CDR3aa: ASRDRDGGNTEAF

v_gene: TRBV7-9
j_gene: TRBJ1-1
CDR3aa: ASSLVGRGTEAF

v_gene: TRBV20-1
j_gene: TRBJ2-4
CDR3aa: SARQGTREQY

v_gene: TRBV6-6
j_gene: TRBJ2-5
CDR3aa: ASSYSTGQGATQY

v_gene: TRBV4-3
j_gene: TRBJ2-1
CDR3aa: ASSQESAYSYNEQF

v_gene: TRBV7-6
j_gene: TRBJ2-3
CDR3aa: ASSSVLGAAVDTQY